The clone carrying this TCR beta chain was seen once. The CDR3 is made up of 13 amino acids. Between the trimmed V and J ends, which lost 6 bases and 7 bases, there was a span of 15 bases. This entry belongs to a study of blood T cell repertoires in COVID-19. The overall study: Donors in the United States, Italy and Spain gave samples during acute or convalescent COVID-19.

Original processing notes: Scientists estimated how many nucleated cells there were by amplifying reference gene primers. The data were produced by immunoSEQ multiplex PCR, yet TCRdb's version contains in-frame clones alone and is incomplete. V, J and clone size derive from that table, while D and trimming were established from the DNA sequence. The data contain a few hundred thousand clones, 80% to 95% of them seen just once; the ten biggest clones take up 0.8% to 0.9%. The sequenced material came from PBMCs or T cells enriched from blood (not recorded which). This TCR was recovered from a woman aged 40 to 50 who had been exposed to COVID-19. The gene calls are TRBV12-3 or TRBV12-4 and TRBJ1-2; D remains unclear. The CDR3 DNA reads as TGTGCCAGCAGCTGGAGGTTCTATACTGGCTACACCTTC. Translating gives CASSWRFYTGYTF.